This T cell receptor (beta chain) is from a study of shared clonotypes between healthy human individuals. In this sample, this clone turned up a few times. Splitting of CD4+ cells produced CD45RA+ naive and CD45RA-negative memory subsets. Clones were read by immunoSEQ multiplex PCR, and TCRdb kept only the in-frame ones, dropping some. Among some 240,000 clones, approximately 65% were seen once, and the ten largest hold roughly 10%. Germline-derived CDR1 and CDR2 are LGHNA and YSLEER. CDR3 length: 15 amino acids. Trimming removed 0 bases at V and 4 bases at J, with 11 bases between. The source is a man aged 30 to 39 in good health. Sample: memory CD4+ T cells sorted from blood. Indicated subset: CD45RA-negative fraction. The chain couples TRBV4-3 to TRBJ2-3; perhaps D is TRBD1 or TRBD2 (6 bases each). DNA of the CDR3: TGCGCCAGCAGCCAAGACCGGGGGCGGTCAGATACGCAGTATTTT. This translates into CASSQDRGRSDTQYF.